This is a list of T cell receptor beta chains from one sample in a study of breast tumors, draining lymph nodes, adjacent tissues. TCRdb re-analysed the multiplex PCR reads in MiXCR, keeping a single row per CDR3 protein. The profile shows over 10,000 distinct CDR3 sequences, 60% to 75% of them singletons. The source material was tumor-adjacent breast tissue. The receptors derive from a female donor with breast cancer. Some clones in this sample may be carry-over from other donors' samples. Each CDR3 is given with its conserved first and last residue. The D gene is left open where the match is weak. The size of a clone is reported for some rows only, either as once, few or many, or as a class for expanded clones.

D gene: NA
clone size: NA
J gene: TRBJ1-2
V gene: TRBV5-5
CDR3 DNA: TGTGCCAGCAGCTTTTACTCATCAAGGCCAGGAGCCTATGGCTACACCTTC
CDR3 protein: CASSFYSSRPGAYGYTF

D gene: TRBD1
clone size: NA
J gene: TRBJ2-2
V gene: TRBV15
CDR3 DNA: TGTGCCACCAGCAGACAGGGGGCCGGGGAGCTGTTTTTT
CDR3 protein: CATSRQGAGELFF

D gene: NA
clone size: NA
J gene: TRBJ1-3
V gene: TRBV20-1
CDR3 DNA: TGCAGTGCTAGACTCTCCGGCCCTACGGAGGTTGGAAACACCATATATTTT
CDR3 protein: CSARLSGPTEVGNTIYF

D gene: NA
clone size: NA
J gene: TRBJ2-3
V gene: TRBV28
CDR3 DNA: TGTGCCAGCAGTTCTACTCTAGACCACACCGATACGCAGTATTTT
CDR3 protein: CASSSTLDHTDTQYF

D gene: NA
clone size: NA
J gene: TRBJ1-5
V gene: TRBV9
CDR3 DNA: TGTGCCAGCAGCCTAACAGGGATTCAGCCCCAGCATTTT
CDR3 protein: CASSLTGIQPQHF

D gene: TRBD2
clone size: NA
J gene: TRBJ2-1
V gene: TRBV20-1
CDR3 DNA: TGCAGTGCTAGAACCCTAGCGGGAGATGGGAATGAGCAGTTCTTC
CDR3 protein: CSARTLAGDGNEQFF

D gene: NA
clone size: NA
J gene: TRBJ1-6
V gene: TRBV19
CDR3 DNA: TGTGCCAGTAGTAGGGACAATGACAATTCACCCCTCCACTTT
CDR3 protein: CASSRDNDNSPLHF

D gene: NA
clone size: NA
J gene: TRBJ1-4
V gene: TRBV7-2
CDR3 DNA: TGTGCCAGCAGCTTAGCGCGGGGAACTAATGAAAAACTGTTTTTT
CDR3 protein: CASSLARGTNEKLFF

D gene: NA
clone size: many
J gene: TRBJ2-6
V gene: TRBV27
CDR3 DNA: TGTGCCAGCAGTTTGGGGCTCTCTGGGGCCAACGTCCTGACTTTC
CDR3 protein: CASSLGLSGANVLTF

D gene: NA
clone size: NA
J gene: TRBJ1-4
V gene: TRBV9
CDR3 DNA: TGTGCCAGCAGCGAAAGGGACCGAAATGAAAAACTGTTTTTT
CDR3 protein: CASSERDRNEKLFF

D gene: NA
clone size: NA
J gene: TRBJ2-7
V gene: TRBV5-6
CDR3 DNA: TGTGCCAGCAGCTTGTTTCGCAGGGCGATTTACGAGCAGTACTTC
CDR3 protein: CASSLFRRAIYEQYF

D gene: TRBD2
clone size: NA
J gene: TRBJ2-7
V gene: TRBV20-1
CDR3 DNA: TGCAGTGCTAGGGGGGCTAGCGGGAGGGACGAGCAGTACTTC
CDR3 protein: CSARGASGRDEQYF

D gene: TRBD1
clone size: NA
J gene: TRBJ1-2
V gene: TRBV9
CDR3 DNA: TGTGCCAGCAACCCGAGCGGGACAGGGGTCGAAGGCTACACCTTC
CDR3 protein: CASNPSGTGVEGYTF

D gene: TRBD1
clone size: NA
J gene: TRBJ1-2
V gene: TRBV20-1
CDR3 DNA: TGCAGTGCTAGGGCCGGGACAGACTATGGCTACACCTTC
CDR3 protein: CSARAGTDYGYTF

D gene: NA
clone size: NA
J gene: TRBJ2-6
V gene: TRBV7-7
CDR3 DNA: TGTGCCAGCAGCTTAAAGTCCCCGGGGTTAGGATCTGGGGCCAACGTCCTGACTTTC
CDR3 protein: CASSLKSPGLGSGANVLTF

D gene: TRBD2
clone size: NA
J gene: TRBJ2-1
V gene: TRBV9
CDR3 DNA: TGTGCCAGCAGCGTAGATGTGGCTAGCGGGAGGGTGTTGTTCTTC
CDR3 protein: CASSVDVASGRVLFF

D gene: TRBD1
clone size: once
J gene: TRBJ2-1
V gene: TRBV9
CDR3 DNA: TGTGCCAGCAGCGTAGGGGGGACAGGCGACAATGAGCAGTTCTTC
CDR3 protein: CASSVGGTGDNEQFF

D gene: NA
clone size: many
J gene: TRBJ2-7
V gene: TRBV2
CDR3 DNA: TGTGCCAGCAAAAGAGTGGAGGACGAGCAGTACTTC
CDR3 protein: CASKRVEDEQYF

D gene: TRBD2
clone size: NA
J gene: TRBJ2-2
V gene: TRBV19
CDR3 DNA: TGTGCCAGTAGTATCCGACTAGCGCTGAACACCGGGGAGCTGTTTTTT
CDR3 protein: CASSIRLALNTGELFF

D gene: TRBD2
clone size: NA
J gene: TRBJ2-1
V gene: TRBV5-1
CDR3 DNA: TGCGCCAGCAGCTTCCTAGCGGGAGTAAGTAATGAGCAGTTCTTC
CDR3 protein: CASSFLAGVSNEQFF

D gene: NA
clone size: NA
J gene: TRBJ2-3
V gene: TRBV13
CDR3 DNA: TGTGCCAGCAGTTTAGGGGTCAGCGGCACAGATACGCAGTATTTT
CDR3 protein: CASSLGVSGTDTQYF

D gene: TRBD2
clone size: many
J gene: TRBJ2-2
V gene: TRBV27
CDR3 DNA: TGTGCCAGCAGTTTTTTCGGAGCGGGAGAAGACGGGGAGCTGTTTTTT
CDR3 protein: CASSFFGAGEDGELFF

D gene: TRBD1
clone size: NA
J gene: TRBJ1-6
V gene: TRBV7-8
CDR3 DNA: TGTGCCAGCAGCGTGACCGGGACAGGGGATTCACCCCTCCACTTT
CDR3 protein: CASSVTGTGDSPLHF

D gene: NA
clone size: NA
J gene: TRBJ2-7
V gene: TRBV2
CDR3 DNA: TGTGCCAGCAGCGGGACAACCTACGAGCAGTACTTC
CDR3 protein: CASSGTTYEQYF

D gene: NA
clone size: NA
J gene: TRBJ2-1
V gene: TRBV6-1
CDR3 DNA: TGTGCCAGCCAACAGGGAGGGGGTGATGAGCAGTTCTTC
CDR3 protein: CASQQGGGDEQFF